This TCR beta chain was sequenced in a study of blood T cells in healthy people across ages. With respect to this clonotype: The antigen is undetermined.

The V gene lost 1 base and the J gene lost 8 bases, with 11 bases spanning the gap. CDR1 is SGHTA, CDR2 FQGNSA, per germline. The CDR3 spans 13 residues. The study, taken as a whole, reports: Unsorted PBMCs prevented conclusive naive versus antigen-experienced comparison.

Using a J-beta primer mix together with a sample-barcoded 5' primer, a second PCR was run for about 6 to 11 cycles. From the 5' RACE reads, TCRdb called clonotypes with MiXCR, one entry per CDR3 protein. The sample comprises some 1.7 million distinct CDR3 sequences, 28% of which are singletons, and 7.7% rests with the top ten. The source of this sequence is a woman younger than 45 in good health. The V call is TRBV7-2, the J call TRBJ1-2, with a possible D match to TRBD1 (5 bases). Specimen: blood. The CDR3 region is CASSLVTGSGYTF. Written as DNA, the CDR3 is TGTGCCAGCAGCTTAGTCACAGGATCGGGCTACACCTTC. The full variable domain, its missing parts supplied by reference TRBV7-2 and TRBJ1-2, is GAGVSQSPSNKVTEKGKDVELRCDPISGHTALYWYRQSLGQGLEFLIYFQGNSAPDKSGLPSDRFSAERTGGSVSTLTIQRTQQEDSAVYLCASSLVTGSGYTFGSGTRLTVV.